The present entry profiles one T cell receptor beta chain with its context. The data were taken from a study of OX40 agonist ivuxolimab in advanced cancers. Measured with immunoSEQ multiplex PCR; TCRdb has only the in-frame clones, and not every one. In the table there are tens of thousands of clones, about 84% of which are singletons. Blood draws occurred at baseline, cycle 4 day 1, and cycle 7 day 1. The CDR3 spans 15 residues. Germline V gene lookup returns CDR1 GTSNPN and CDR2 SVGIG (reference sequence). V lost 8 bases to trimming and J lost 1 base, with 18 bases between them. V gene TRBV30 combines with J gene TRBJ2-1, with D possibly being TRBD2 (6 bases). The source was CD4+ or CD8+ T cells sorted from blood, collected in a trial of the OX40 agonist ivuxolimab. This receptor was obtained from an adult with an advanced solid tumor such as melanoma, head and neck, liver or kidney cancer. The CDR3 sequence is CAQGNPAGSYNEQFF. As DNA, the CDR3 is TGTGCCCAAGGCAACCCCGCGGGGTCCTACAATGAGCAGTTCTTC.